Following are 18 T cell receptor beta chains from one sample sequenced in a study of blood T cell repertoires in COVID-19. Sequencing was performed with immunoSEQ multiplex PCR; in TCRdb, only in-frame clones are kept and a portion is missing. Among roughly 160,000 clones, about 86% were seen once, and the ten largest hold approximately 11%. What was sequenced was peripheral blood. These receptors all stem from a man aged 65 to 79 with active or convalescent COVID-19.

V usage is TRBV10-2 and J usage is TRBJ1-1, with D possibly being TRBD1 (5 bases). This CDR3 has 15 residues. Germline-derived CDR1 and CDR2 are WSHSY and SAAADI. With 2 bases removed from V and 5 bases from J, the gap between germline ends came to 15 bases. The CDR3 loop reads CASSERTPVRTEAFF. CDR3 bases: TGCGCCAGCAGTGAGAGGACACCGGTGAGGACTGAAGCTTTCTTT.

V usage is TRBV9 and J usage is TRBJ1-4, with TRBD1 matching over 9 bases. The V segment lost 2 bases and the J segment 4 bases; nucleotides outside the gene matches: 6. This CDR3 spans 16 amino acids. CDR1 SGDLS and CDR2 YYNGEE come from the germline V gene. The CDR3 coding sequence is TGTGCCAGCAGCGTTTTTACAGGGGGCAGTAATGAAAAACTGTTTTTT. This encodes CASSVFTGGSNEKLFF. The full variable domain, completed using reference TRBV9 and TRBJ1-4, is DSGVTQTPKHLITATGQRVTLRCSPRSGDLSVYWYQQSLDQGLQFLIQYYNGEERAKGNILERFSAQQFPDLHSELNLSSLELGDSALYFCASSVFTGGSNEKLFFGSGTQLSVL.

V and J are TRBV4-1 and TRBJ2-7; 8 nucleotides line up with TRBD2. This CDR3 region has 17 residues. CDR1 and CDR2 (germline): MGHRA, YSYEKL. Trimming at V came to 2 bases and at J to 2 bases, leaving 11 bases not matched to a gene. Written as DNA, the CDR3 is TGCGCCAGCAGCCAACCGGGGGCGGGAGGTTTGACCTACGAGCAGTACTTC. Translation gives CASSQPGAGGLTYEQYF.

The chain recombines TRBV15 with TRBJ2-1, with 7 bases matching TRBD2. J gave up 8 bases and V 1 base, and 11 bases lay outside the gene matches. CDR3 length: 16 amino acids. Germline loops: CDR1 LNHNV, CDR2 YYDKDF (reference sequence). The CDR3 loop is CATSRGERGMRDEQFF. CDR3 DNA sequence: TGTGCCACCAGCAGAGGCGAGCGGGGCATGAGGGATGAGCAGTTCTTC.

The chain combines TRBV7-8 with TRBJ2-5, with 8 bases that match TRBD2. The V gene end was trimmed by 1 base and the J gene end by 5 bases; junction bases not matched to a gene: 9. This CDR3 is 16 amino acids long. CDR1 SGHVS and CDR2 FQNEAQ come from the germline V gene. The CDR3 loop is CASSLGTGGPRETQYF. DNA for the CDR3: TGTGCCAGCAGCTTAGGAACGGGAGGGCCTAGGGAGACCCAGTACTTC.

The chain uses TRBV7-9 and TRBJ1-2, with D possibly TRBD1 on 5 matching bases. V lost 1 base, J lost 5 bases, and 14 bases lay in between. Germline-derived CDR1 and CDR2 are SEHNR and FQNEAQ (reference sequence). This CDR3 region has 15 residues. The CDR3 is CASSLERGAVYGYTF. Here the CDR3 DNA reads TGTGCCAGCAGCTTAGAGCGGGGCGCGGTTTATGGCTACACCTTC.

This clone was observed a single time. CDR3 residues: CASRTGPLPNTEAFF. The CDR3 DNA is TGTGCCAGCAGAACAGGGCCTCTCCCGAACACTGAAGCTTTCTTT. The genes are TRBV28 and TRBJ1-1; D may be TRBD1 (6 bases). The CDR3 has 15 amino acids. Germline assignment: CDR1 MDHEN and CDR2 SYDVKM. The ends were cut back, 6 bases at V and 1 base at J, with 15 bases in the middle.

This chain uses TRBV6-5 with TRBJ1-5; possible D gene TRBD1, 5 bases. V lost 7 bases to trimming and J lost 0 bases, with 10 bases between them. The CDR3 sequence is 14 residues long. CDR1 MNHEY and CDR2 SVGAGI come from the germline V gene. In DNA form, the CDR3 reads TGTGCCAGCATGCGGGACCGTAGCAATCAGCCCCAGCATTTT. Amino acids: CASMRDRSNQPQHF.

The rearrangement links TRBV19 to TRBJ1-2; possible D gene TRBD1, 6 bases. Trimming removed 2 bases from V and 3 bases from J, with 10 bases in between. The CDR3 has 14 amino acids. Germline V gene sequence: CDR1 LNHDA, CDR2 SQIVND (reference sequence). CDR3 sequence: CASSIQGSDYGYTF. As DNA, the CDR3 is TGTGCCAGTAGTATACAGGGGAGTGACTATGGCTACACCTTC.

This clone was seen once. This sequence joins TRBV3-1 (or the pseudogene TRBV3-2) and TRBJ2-7; TRBD1 agrees at 8 bases. The germline gives CDR1 LGHDT, CDR2 YNNKEL (reference sequence). The CDR3 is 15 residues long. J gave up 3 bases and V 0 bases, and 4 bases lay outside the gene matches. The CDR3 nucleotides read TGTGCCAGCAGCCAAGATAGGACAGGGATCTACGAGCAGTACTTC. It yields the protein CASSQDRTGIYEQYF.

V gene TRBV3-1 (or the pseudogene TRBV3-2) combines with J gene TRBJ1-3; D not certain. The CDR3 length is 16 residues. V lost 4 bases and J 0 bases, leaving 13 bases between the germline ends. Germline lookup yields CDR1 LGHDT and CDR2 YNNKEL (reference sequence). In nucleotides, the CDR3 is TGTGCCAGCAGCCCCCAACTTCCAACCTCTGGAAACACCATATATTTT. It is translated as CASSPQLPTSGNTIYF.

The chain is built from TRBV7-6 and TRBJ1-2, with unresolved D. This CDR3 is 15 amino acids long. Germline lookup yields CDR1 SGHVS and CDR2 FNYEAQ. V shed 4 bases and J shed 7 bases, with 19 bases lying between them. CDR3 amino acids: CASSSRAPGSSGYTF. Here the CDR3 DNA reads TGTGCCAGCAGCTCGAGGGCCCCCGGGAGTTCTGGCTACACCTTC. Full variable domain (outside the CDR3, taken from reference TRBV7-6 and TRBJ1-2): GAGVSQSPRYKVTKRGQDVALRCDPISGHVSLYWYRQALGQGPEFLTYFNYEAQQDKSGLPNDRFSAERPEGSISTLTIQRTEQRDSAMYRCASSSRAPGSSGYTFGSGTRLTVV.

This chain joins TRBV18 and TRBJ2-7, with 7 nucleotides matching TRBD1. The CDR3 covers 13 residues. CDR1 KGHSH and CDR2 LQKENI come from the germline V gene. The trim removed 3 bases at V and 3 bases at J, leaving 2 bases unmatched. The CDR3 nucleotides are TGTGCCAGCTCACCGGGACAGATCTACGAGCAGTACTTC. Its translation is CASSPGQIYEQYF.

This sequence joins TRBV7-3 and TRBJ2-3; D is perhaps TRBD2 (7 bases). The CDR3 runs to 16 residues. Germline values: CDR1 SGHTA, CDR2 FQGTGA. Trimming took off 5 bases at V and 6 bases at J, with 21 bases between the two ends. The CDR3 coding sequence is TGTGCCAGCAGCCAACGAACACTAGCGAGGGGGGATACGCAGTATTTT. Protein product: CASSQRTLARGDTQYF.

This chain joins TRBV7-2 and TRBJ1-1; D is unresolved. Germline V gene data show CDR1 as SGHTA and CDR2 as FQGNSA. The CDR3 sequence is 15 residues long. V lost 2 bases and J 1 base, leaving 11 bases between the germline ends. The CDR3 reads CASSLSGFRNTEAFF. The CDR3 region has the DNA TGTGCCAGCAGCTTAAGCGGATTCAGGAACACTGAAGCTTTCTTT.

The chain uses TRBV28 and TRBJ1-6; the match to TRBD1 covers 7 bases. Germline loops: CDR1 MDHEN, CDR2 SYDVKM. This CDR3 comprises 13 residues. V trimming: 10 bases; J trimming: 5 bases; junction bases outside the gene matches: 5. The CDR3 spells CATGGGDNSPLHF. In nucleotides, the CDR3 is TGTGCCACAGGGGGAGGAGATAATTCACCCCTCCACTTT.

This clone was found a few times. The chain recombines TRBV2 with TRBJ1-1, with 7 positions matching TRBD1. The junction had 5 bases not matched to a gene; V was cut back by 6 bases and J by 1 base. CDR1 SNHLY and CDR2 FYNNEI come from the germline V gene. The CDR3 runs to 14 residues. The CDR3 spells CASSPRQGNTEAFF. CDR3 nucleotide sequence: TGTGCCAGCAGCCCTCGACAGGGGAACACTGAAGCTTTCTTT.

This chain uses TRBV3-1 (or the pseudogene TRBV3-2) with TRBJ2-1, with 11 bases aligning to TRBD2. The length of the CDR3 is 15 residues. V dropped 4 bases and J dropped 4; count of bases not matched to a gene: 3. The germline V gene has CDR1 LGHDT and CDR2 YNNKEL (reference sequence). For the CDR3, the DNA is TGTGCCAGCAGCCGAGGGACTAGCGGTTACAATGAGCAGTTCTTC. It encodes CASSRGTSGYNEQFF.